This passage covers 14 T cell receptor beta chains from one sample sequenced in a study of blood T cell repertoires in COVID-19 (dated by TCRdb to 2018 to 2021). The library was produced with the immunoSEQ multiplex PCR assay. The table was pulled from immuneACCESS by TCRdb, which kept in-frame rearrangements only. Such tables lose some clones; where checked, under half of the loss comes from unresolved V genes, and the rest has no known cause. The sample table lists 45,000 to 50,000 clones, 83% of them with a count of one. The ten largest clones take up around 8% of the sample. The sequenced sample was peripheral blood. The source is a man older than 75 in a cohort sampled during active COVID-19.

The chain uses TRBV7-2 and TRBJ2-7; TRBD2 matches at 10 bases. J gave up 7 bases and V 9 bases, and 12 bases lay outside the gene matches. CDR3 size: 14 residues. CDR1 SGHTA and CDR2 FQGNSA come from the germline V gene. The CDR3 DNA is TGTGCCAGTAGGGGAGCGGGAGGGCCGCAGGAGCAGTACTTC. Its translation: CASRGAGGPQEQYF.

This clone was picked up a small number of times. The chain is built from TRBV7-9 and TRBJ1-3; D possibly corresponds to TRBD1 (5 bases). Germline values: CDR1 SEHNR, CDR2 FQNEAQ (reference sequence). The length of the CDR3 is 15 residues. Trimming took 1 base from V and 0 from J, leaving 7 bases between them. CDR3 loop: CASSLDGGSGNTIYF. CDR3 DNA sequence: TGTGCCAGCAGCTTAGACGGGGGCTCTGGAAACACCATATATTTT. Drawing the rest from reference TRBV7-9 and TRBJ1-3, the complete variable domain is DTGVSQNPRHKITKRGQNVTFRCDPISEHNRLYWYRQTLGQGPEFLTYFQNEAQLEKSRLLSDRFSAERPKGSFSTLEIQRTEQGDSAMYLCASSLDGGSGNTIYFGEGSWLTVV.

The chain links TRBV27 to TRBJ1-1; possibly TRBD1 for D (6 bases). The CDR3 is 15 amino acids. Germline CDR1 reads MNHEY; CDR2 reads SMNVEV (reference sequence). The V end was cut by 4 bases, the J end by 0 bases, with 12 bases between. The CDR3 sequence: CASSSQTGLNTEAFF. The CDR3 DNA sequence: TGTGCCAGCAGTTCCCAGACAGGTCTGAACACTGAAGCTTTCTTT.

This chain links TRBV6-6 with TRBJ1-1, with a weak D call TRBD1 (5 bases). Between the trimmed V and J ends, which lost 7 bases and 4 bases, there was a span of 10 bases. Germline V gene sequence: CDR1 MNHNY, CDR2 SVGAGI (reference sequence). The CDR3 is 12 residues long. This chain's CDR3 is CASTPGRTEAFF. Here the CDR3 DNA reads TGTGCCAGCACCCCAGGGCGCACTGAAGCTTTCTTT.

The V and J genes are TRBV28 and TRBJ1-1; no reliable D call. Trimming removed 3 bases at V and 3 bases at J, with 14 bases between. CDR3 length: 15 residues. Germline values: CDR1 MDHEN, CDR2 SYDVKM. For the CDR3, the DNA is TGTGCCAGCAGTTTTTCGCGGGAGGGTGACACTGAAGCTTTCTTT. Protein product: CASSFSREGDTEAFF.

This chain links TRBV2 with TRBJ2-5, with TRBD1 matching over 7 bases. CDR3 size: 12 residues. Trimming removed 3 bases from V and 5 bases from J; junction bases left unmatched: 0. CDR1 is SNHLY, CDR2 FYNNEI, per germline. DNA of the CDR3: TGTGCCAGCAGTGACAGGGGGGAGACCCAGTACTTC. Its translation is CASSDRGETQYF.

The V and J genes are TRBV7-9 and TRBJ2-7; D not resolved. Germline CDR1 reads SEHNR; CDR2 reads FQNEAQ (reference sequence). The length of the CDR3 is 15 residues. The germline V and J ends were trimmed by 4 bases and 7 bases, with 20 bases remaining between them. The CDR3 region has the DNA TGTGCCAGCAGCTCCGCCGCTGGTGGCGCGAGGGAGCAGTACTTC. Translation: CASSSAAGGAREQYF.

The table lists this clone with a count of one. The chain couples TRBV7-2 to TRBJ2-3; 11 nucleotides align to TRBD2. CDR3 size: 15 residues. V lost 5 bases to trimming and J lost 3 bases; unmatched junction nucleotides: 4. CDR1 is SGHTA, CDR2 FQGNSA, per germline. The CDR3 region is CASSIWTSGTDTQYF. The CDR3, as DNA: TGTGCCAGCAGCATCTGGACTAGCGGGACAGATACGCAGTATTTT. The full variable domain, in which reference TRBV7-2 and TRBJ2-3 provide the parts outside the CDR3, is GAGVSQSPSNKVTEKGKDVELRCDPISGHTALYWYRQSLGQGLEFLIYFQGNSAPDKSGLPSDRFSAERTGGSVSTLTIQRTQQEDSAVYLCASSIWTSGTDTQYFGPGTRLTVL.

The chain employs TRBV5-6 and TRBJ2-7, with a possible D match to TRBD1 (5 bases). This CDR3 contains 13 residues. The ends were cut back, 4 bases at V and 2 bases at J, with 10 bases in the middle. The germline CDR1 and CDR2 sequences are SGHDT and YYEEEE. The CDR3 region is CASSRPRAYEQYF. Written as DNA, the CDR3 is TGTGCCAGCAGCCGTCCCAGGGCCTACGAGCAGTACTTC.

This clone was seen a single time. This chain connects TRBV9 to TRBJ2-2; 7 nucleotides match TRBD1. CDR3 length: 15 amino acids. V lost 3 bases, J lost 1 base, and 3 bases stayed unmatched. CDR1 and CDR2 from the germline V gene are SGDLS and YYNGEE. The CDR3: CASSATGKNTGELFF. The DNA of the CDR3 is TGTGCCAGCAGCGCGACAGGGAAGAACACCGGGGAGCTGTTTTTT.

The V call is TRBV5-1, the J call TRBJ2-5; 8 bases are shared with TRBD1. Germline lookup yields CDR1 SGHRS and CDR2 YFSETQ. CDR3 length: 14 residues. The ends lost 3 bases at V and 5 bases at J; junction bases unmatched: 6. The CDR3 DNA is TGCGCCAGCAGCTGGCAGGGGGCTCGGGAGACCCAGTACTTC. It specifies CASSWQGARETQYF.

The V and J genes are TRBV14 and TRBJ2-3; TRBD1 matches at 9 bases. CDR1 is SGHDN and CDR2 is FVKESK in the germline V gene. The V and J ends lost 5 bases and 6 bases, in that order; junction bases with no gene match: 6. The CDR3 covers 14 residues. CDR3 protein: CASSGQGSTDTQYF. CDR3 DNA: TGTGCCAGCAGCGGACAGGGGAGTACGGATACGCAGTATTTT. Using reference TRBV14 and TRBJ2-3 for the parts outside the CDR3, the full variable domain is EAGVTQFPSHSVIEKGQTVTLRCDPISGHDNLYWYRRVMGKEIKFLLHFVKESKQDESGMPNNRFLAERTGGTYSTLKVQPAELEDSGVYFCASSGQGSTDTQYFGPGTRLTVL.

The CDR3 loop is CATGGTGFFRYF. The DNA for the CDR3 is TGTGCGACCGGGGGGACAGGTTTTTTCAGGTACTTC. This chain connects TRBV10-3 to TRBJ2-7; D is possibly TRBD1 (8 bases). This CDR3 region has 12 residues. Germline assignment: CDR1 ENHRY and CDR2 SYGVKD.

This chain joins TRBV18 and TRBJ2-5; TRBD2 might be the D (5 bases). V gave up 3 bases and J gave up 5 bases, with 13 bases separating them. The germline CDR1 and CDR2 sequences are KGHSH and LQKENI. The CDR3 contains 14 residues. The CDR3 region has the DNA TGTGCCAGCTCACCCTTCGGGGTGGAGGAGACCCAGTACTTC. Protein: CASSPFGVEETQYF.